Shown below are 13 T cell receptor beta chains from a single sample sequenced in a study of blood T cell repertoires in COVID-19. Assay used: immunoSEQ multiplex PCR; TCRdb lists only in-frame clones, some missing. The sample consists of about 360,000 clones, less than 90% of them appearing once. The source material was peripheral blood. All receptors come from a woman aged 55-69 years with COVID-19, enrolled during active disease.

The chain is built from TRBV5-4 and TRBJ2-5, with D possibly matching TRBD1 (5 bases). Germline V gene sequence: CDR1 SGHNT, CDR2 YYREEE (reference sequence). Trimming left V 5 bases short and J 1 base short, with 9 bases between. The CDR3 loop spans 13 amino acids. CDR3: CASRSGPQETQYF. In DNA form, the CDR3 reads TGTGCCAGCAGATCAGGGCCCCAAGAGACCCAGTACTTC.

The genes are TRBV5-1 and TRBJ2-5, with TRBD2 as a possible D gene (5 bases). V dropped 7 bases and J dropped 1 base, with 11 bases sitting between them. CDR1 and CDR2 (germline): SGHRS, YFSETQ. The CDR3 has 13 residues. The CDR3 nucleotides read TGCGCCAGCGGGAGAGATAGCCAAGAGACCCAGTACTTC. Translated: CASGRDSQETQYF.

This clone was observed a few times. The chain uses TRBV19 and TRBJ2-5, with TRBD1 as a possible D gene (6 bases). The germline V gene has CDR1 LNHDA and CDR2 SQIVND (reference sequence). CDR3 length: 14 amino acids. V was clipped by 7 bases and J by 2 bases, with 14 bases between them. The CDR3 loop is CASTGRGIQETQYF. For the CDR3, the DNA is TGTGCCAGTACCGGAAGGGGGATACAAGAGACCCAGTACTTC.

CDR3 amino acids: CAFQPGQGASYGYTF. The CDR3 bases are TGTGCCTTTCAACCGGGACAGGGTGCATCCTATGGCTACACCTTC. The J gene is TRBJ1-2, the V gene TRBV30; 9 nucleotides line up with TRBD1. Germline CDR1 and CDR2: GTSNPN and SVGIG (reference sequence). Germline trimming cut 7 bases from V and 4 bases from J; bases unmatched to any gene: 13. CDR3 length: 15 residues.

The J gene is TRBJ2-1, the V gene TRBV11-2; tentatively, D is TRBD2 (5 bases). V lost 0 bases, J lost 7 bases, and 13 bases lay in between. The CDR3 extends over 15 amino acids. CDR1 and CDR2 from the germline V gene are SGHAT and FQNNGV. The CDR3 region has the DNA TGTGCCAGCAGCTTAGACGGACTTGAGAGTAATGAGCAGTTCTTC. Residues: CASSLDGLESNEQFF.

The CDR3, as DNA: TGCGCCAGCAGCTTGGAGTTGACAGCCTTCATGAAAGATACGCAGTATTTT. Translated: CASSLELTAFMKDTQYF. V and J are TRBV5-1 and TRBJ2-3; D perhaps matches TRBD1 (5 bases). This CDR3 spans 17 amino acids. Trimming cost V 0 bases and J 5 bases, with 19 bases left between them. Germline CDR1 is SGHRS and CDR2 is YFSETQ.

This sequence joins TRBV7-2 and TRBJ1-5; no firm D call. The germline V gene has CDR1 SGHTA and CDR2 FQGNSA. This CDR3 region has 14 residues. The V gene lost 3 bases and the J gene lost 6 bases, with 12 bases spanning the gap. In DNA, the CDR3 is TGTGCCAGCAGCTTTGAAGCGGCCGGTCAGCCCCAGCATTTT. This translates into CASSFEAAGQPQHF.

CDR3 protein: CASSQDGAGTGYQPQHF. The CDR3 coding sequence is TGTGCCAGCAGCCAAGATGGGGCAGGGACAGGGTATCAGCCCCAGCATTTT. The rearrangement links TRBV3-1 (or the pseudogene TRBV3-2) to TRBJ1-5; 9 bases line up with TRBD1. Germline V lookup: CDR1 LGHDT, CDR2 YNNKEL (reference sequence). CDR3 length equals 17 residues. Trimming removed 0 bases from V and 5 bases from J; junction bases left unmatched: 8.

V gene TRBV5-1 combines with J gene TRBJ1-1, with 8 bases lining up with TRBD1. The CDR3 length is 13 residues. V gave up 4 bases and J gave up 8 bases; unmatched junction bases: 7. Looked up from germline, CDR1 is SGHRS and CDR2 is YFSETQ. This CDR3 is CASSEGQATEAFF. DNA of the CDR3: TGCGCCAGCAGCGAGGGACAGGCGACGGAAGCTTTCTTT.

V usage is TRBV19 and J usage is TRBJ1-6; possibly TRBD1 for D (5 bases). The CDR3 covers 13 residues. Germline lookup yields CDR1 LNHDA and CDR2 SQIVND (reference sequence). Trimming cost V 9 bases and J 10 bases, with 16 bases left between them. DNA of the CDR3: TGTGCCAGCAAGCAGGGTGTTAGATCACCCCTCCACTTT. Its translation is CASKQGVRSPLHF.

This chain links TRBV20-1 with TRBJ2-7; tentative D call: TRBD2 (6 bases). The CDR3 contains 13 residues. V was clipped by 3 bases and J by 1 base, with 10 bases between them. The germline V gene encodes CDR1 DFQATT and CDR2 SNEGSKA (reference sequence). The CDR3 loop is CSASRGLSYEQYF. CDR3 nucleotide sequence: TGCAGTGCTAGTAGGGGACTTTCCTACGAGCAGTACTTC.

The chain couples TRBV7-9 to TRBJ1-2; D ambiguous. Germline V CDR1 and CDR2: SEHNR, FQNEAQ (reference sequence). This CDR3 comprises 14 residues. Trimming cost V 5 bases and J 2 bases, with 12 bases left between them. CDR3 bases: TGTGCCAGCAGCCCCGTGGCGGGGAACTATGGCTACACCTTC. Translating it yields CASSPVAGNYGYTF.

This chain joins TRBV10-1 and TRBJ2-7; 9 nucleotides line up with TRBD1. V lost 2 bases to trimming and J lost 0 bases; unmatched junction nucleotides: 2. The CDR3 is made up of 15 amino acids. Germline CDR1 WNHNN, CDR2 SYGVQD (reference sequence). Here the CDR3 reads CASSEGDRDSYEQYF. The DNA of the CDR3 is TGCGCCAGCAGTGAGGGGGACAGGGACTCCTACGAGCAGTACTTC.